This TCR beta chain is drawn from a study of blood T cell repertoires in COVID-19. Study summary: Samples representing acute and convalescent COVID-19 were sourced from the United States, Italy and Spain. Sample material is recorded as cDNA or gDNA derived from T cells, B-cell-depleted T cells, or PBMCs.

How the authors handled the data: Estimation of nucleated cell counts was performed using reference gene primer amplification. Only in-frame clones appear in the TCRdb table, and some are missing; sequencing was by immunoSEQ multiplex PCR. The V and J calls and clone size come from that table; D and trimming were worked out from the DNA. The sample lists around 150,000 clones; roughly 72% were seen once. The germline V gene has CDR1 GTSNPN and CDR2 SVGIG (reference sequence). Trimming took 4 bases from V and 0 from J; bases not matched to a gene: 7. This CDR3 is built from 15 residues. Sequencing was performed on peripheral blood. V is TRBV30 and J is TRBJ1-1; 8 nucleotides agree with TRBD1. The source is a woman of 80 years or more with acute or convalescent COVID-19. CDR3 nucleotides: TGTGCCTGGATTCGGACAGGGTTGGTGAACACTGAAGCTTTCTTT. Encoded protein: CAWIRTGLVNTEAFF.